This entry lists 28 T cell receptor beta chains sequenced from one sample in a study of cytomegalovirus exposure and HLA in healthy donors. The PCR contained 60 Vbeta and 13 Jbeta primers. Sequencing used immunoSEQ multiplex PCR; TCRdb keeps in-frame clones, though not all of them. The sample shows roughly 100,000 clones, approximately 80% of them seen only once. Sequencing was performed on PBMCs. All receptors derive from a male donor in good health and CMV-seropositive.

The genes are TRBV4-2 and TRBJ2-7, with D perhaps matching TRBD2 (5 bases). Germline V gene lookup returns CDR1 LGHNA and CDR2 YNFKEQ. The ends were cut back, 1 base at V and 2 bases at J, with 9 bases in the middle. The CDR3 spans 14 residues. CDR3 sequence (DNA): TGTGCCAGCAGCCAAGGCGGACTGGCCTACGAGCAGTACTTC. This encodes CASSQGGLAYEQYF.

This clone was detected only once. This chain uses TRBV5-1 with TRBJ1-6; 10 bases agree with TRBD1. V was clipped by 3 bases and J by 7 bases; unmatched bases: 13. This CDR3 region has 18 residues. The germline V gene encodes CDR1 SGHRS and CDR2 YFSETQ. The CDR3 loop reads CASSSSRDRGAGNSPLHF. Written as DNA, the CDR3 is TGCGCCAGCAGCTCGTCCCGGGACAGGGGAGCGGGGAATTCACCCCTCCACTTT.

The chain links TRBV10-3 to TRBJ2-1; TRBD1 aligns across 9 bases. The CDR3 spans 16 residues. J was trimmed by 5 bases and V by 3 bases; bases with no gene match: 8. From germline, CDR1 is ENHRY and CDR2 SYGVKD. The CDR3 loop is CAISDLVGQGNNEQFF. CDR3 nucleotide sequence: TGTGCCATCAGTGACTTAGTCGGACAGGGGAACAATGAGCAGTTCTTC.

The rearrangement uses TRBV9 and TRBJ2-5; D unclear. Trimming cost V 1 base and J 3 bases, with 4 bases left between them. CDR1 is SGDLS, CDR2 YYNGEE, per germline. The CDR3 totals 12 residues. The CDR3 coding sequence is TGTGCCAGCAGCGTATTAGAAGAGACCCAGTACTTC. It yields the protein CASSVLEETQYF.

This clone has a handful of counts. The chain carries TRBV9 and TRBJ1-3, with D unresolved. CDR3 size: 16 residues. Trimming stripped 0 bases from V and 2 bases from J, with 12 bases between. CDR1 and CDR2 (germline): SGDLS, YYNGEE. This chain's CDR3 is CASSVEEGSPGNTIYF. DNA of the CDR3: TGTGCCAGCAGCGTAGAGGAGGGAAGTCCTGGAAACACCATATATTTT.

The chain employs TRBV5-1 and TRBJ2-5; 10 bases agree with TRBD1. CDR3 length: 16 amino acids. V lost 0 bases and J lost 5; bases outside the gene matches: 7. Germline CDR1 reads SGHRS; CDR2 reads YFSETQ. The CDR3, as DNA: TGCGCCAGCAGCTTGGAAGGACAGGGGGAGTCGGAGACCCAGTACTTC. It encodes CASSLEGQGESETQYF.

The chain couples TRBV30 to TRBJ1-4, with no clear D. With 2 bases removed from V and 0 bases from J, the gap between germline ends came to 7 bases. The CDR3 is made up of 14 amino acids. Looked up from germline, CDR1 is GTSNPN and CDR2 is SVGIG (reference sequence). The CDR3 sequence: CAWSIAATNEKLFF. For the CDR3, the DNA is TGTGCCTGGAGTATAGCTGCAACTAATGAAAAACTGTTTTTT.

This clone was observed a few times. The V gene is TRBV9, the J gene TRBJ2-6, with D unresolved. Per the germline V gene, CDR1 is SGDLS and CDR2 is YYNGEE. The CDR3 spans 15 residues. Trimming took off 1 base at V and 4 bases at J, with 9 bases between the two ends. CDR3 in amino acids: CASSVSVAGANVLTF. The DNA for the CDR3 is TGTGCCAGCAGCGTATCGGTTGCGGGGGCCAACGTCCTGACTTTC.

The chain has TRBV30 and TRBJ2-7, with D perhaps TRBD2 (7 bases). Germline assignment: CDR1 GTSNPN and CDR2 SVGIG (reference sequence). With 0 bases removed from V and 7 bases from J, the gap between germline ends came to 13 bases. The CDR3 has 13 amino acids. The CDR3 DNA sequence: TGTGCCTGGAGTGTAGGGGGGGCGGGGGAGCAGTACTTC. Amino acids: CAWSVGGAGEQYF.

The chain has TRBV10-3 and TRBJ1-4; D is perhaps TRBD1 (5 bases). CDR1 and CDR2 (germline): ENHRY, SYGVKD. This CDR3 has 13 residues. V was pared by 4 bases and J by 8 bases, with 11 bases between. The CDR3 sequence is CAISGAGDEKLFF. CDR3 nucleotide sequence: TGTGCCATCAGTGGGGCGGGGGACGAAAAACTGTTTTTT.

The chain employs TRBV2 and TRBJ1-1, with 7 bases aligning to TRBD1. The CDR3 runs 12 residues. The V gene end was trimmed by 10 bases and the J gene end by 4 bases; junction bases not matched to a gene: 6. The germline CDR1 and CDR2 sequences are SNHLY and FYNNEI. This chain's CDR3 is CAIWTGGTEAFF. CDR3 DNA: TGTGCCATTTGGACAGGAGGCACTGAAGCTTTCTTT.

Details on this clone: Other nucleotide sequences in the sample specify the same CDR3. The chain has TRBV9 and TRBJ1-1; the D gene is possibly TRBD1 (5 bases). Deletions cut 4 bases from V and 4 bases from J, with 11 bases between. The CDR3 covers 13 residues. Germline loops: CDR1 SGDLS, CDR2 YYNGEE. The CDR3 reads CASSLGGGTEAFF. The CDR3 DNA is TGTGCCAGCAGCCTTGGGGGGGGCACTGAAGCTTTCTTT.

This clone was detected once. The chain employs TRBV2 and TRBJ1-1, with 7 nucleotides matching TRBD1. Trimming cost V 9 bases and J 5 bases; bases outside gene matches: 9. CDR1 and CDR2 from the germline V gene are SNHLY and FYNNEI. CDR3 length: 13 amino acids. This CDR3 is CASTGQRGTEAFF. The CDR3 bases are TGTGCCAGTACGGGACAGAGGGGGACTGAAGCTTTCTTT.

This clone has just one count. This sequence joins TRBV4-1 and TRBJ1-5; D may be TRBD1 (6 bases). This CDR3 comprises 16 residues. Germline CDR1 is MGHRA and CDR2 is YSYEKL. Deletions cut 1 base from V and 2 bases from J, with 12 bases between. The CDR3 sequence: CASSQAGGAGNQPQHF. The CDR3 DNA is TGCGCCAGCAGCCAAGCCGGGGGGGCAGGCAATCAGCCCCAGCATTTT.

This clone appeared once. The rearrangement uses TRBV29-1 and TRBJ2-7; 9 bases map to TRBD1. Germline assignment: CDR1 SQVTM and CDR2 ANQGSEA. The J segment lost 13 bases and the V segment lost 6 bases, leaving 10 bases of the junction unmatched. The CDR3 has 11 residues. DNA of the CDR3: TGCAGCGTCTTTTCAGGGGACAGGGAATACTTC. It yields the protein CSVFSGDREYF.

The J gene is TRBJ1-6, the V gene TRBV5-1, with D maybe TRBD1 (6 bases). Per germline, CDR1 SGHRS and CDR2 YFSETQ. Trimming left V 1 base short and J 7 bases short, with 15 bases between. This CDR3 has 16 amino acids. For the CDR3, the DNA is TGCGCCAGCAGCTTGCCCTCGGGACAAGCGAATTCACCCCTCCACTTT. Amino acids: CASSLPSGQANSPLHF.

This clone was detected only once. This sequence joins TRBV5-1 and TRBJ2-7, with 7 bases lining up with TRBD1. V was clipped by 4 bases and J by 5 bases; unmatched bases: 6. The CDR3 is 13 residues long. Germline lookup yields CDR1 SGHRS and CDR2 YFSETQ. CDR3 sequence (DNA): TGCGCCAGCAGCCCCACAGGGGTCGACGAGCAGTACTTC. Protein: CASSPTGVDEQYF.

The gene calls are TRBV19 and TRBJ2-5, with 11 bases aligning to TRBD2. The germline gives CDR1 LNHDA, CDR2 SQIVND (reference sequence). The trim removed 6 bases at V and 5 bases at J, leaving 8 bases unmatched. CDR3 length: 15 amino acids. CDR3 coding DNA: TGTGCCAGTAGCGATACTAGCGGGGGTTGGGAGACCCAGTACTTC. It encodes CASSDTSGGWETQYF.

The V and J genes are TRBV28 and TRBJ2-3, with 11 bases fitting TRBD2. With V trimmed by 8 bases and J by 2 bases, 6 bases remained unmatched. CDR3 size: 15 residues. Germline CDR1 MDHEN, CDR2 SYDVKM. The CDR3 bases are TGTGCCAGCGTTAGCGGGGGGGCCAACACAGATACGCAGTATTTT. As protein: CASVSGGANTDTQYF.

The chain uses TRBV5-1 and TRBJ1-2, with D maybe TRBD1 (6 bases). Germline V gene data show CDR1 as SGHRS and CDR2 as YFSETQ. V dropped 2 bases and J dropped 7 bases, with 18 bases sitting between them. The CDR3 consists of 15 residues. Here the CDR3 DNA reads TGCGCCAGCAGCTTAGAGAGAGGGGGAACGAGTGGCTACACCTTC. This sequence encodes CASSLERGGTSGYTF.

V and J are TRBV29-1 and TRBJ2-7; possibly TRBD1 for D (6 bases). The CDR3 consists of 14 residues. Germline-derived CDR1 and CDR2 are SQVTM and ANQGSEA. V was shortened by 7 bases and J by 2 bases, with 18 bases between the two germline ends. CDR3 amino acids: CSAQAGDGTYEQYF. In DNA form, the CDR3 reads TGCAGCGCGCAGGCAGGGGATGGGACCTACGAGCAGTACTTC.

This chain connects TRBV27 to TRBJ1-4, with a tentative D call TRBD1 (5 bases). CDR1 and CDR2 from the germline V gene are MNHEY and SMNVEV (reference sequence). This CDR3 is built from 18 residues. The V end lost 7 bases, the J end lost 1 base, and 22 bases lay between the germline ends. The CDR3 loop reads CASKSTAPGTLTNEKLFF. The DNA of the CDR3 is TGTGCCAGCAAGTCAACCGCCCCAGGGACTTTAACTAATGAAAAACTGTTTTTT.

The chain couples TRBV5-4 to TRBJ2-7; D possibly corresponds to TRBD1 (6 bases). CDR1 and CDR2 (germline): SGHNT, YYREEE (reference sequence). V was trimmed by 4 bases and J by 6 bases, leaving 23 bases between them. The CDR3 has 16 residues. The CDR3 DNA sequence: TGTGCCAGCAGCCCCTTCGTGGCAGGGGATAAGGGCGAGCAGTACTTC. This codes for CASSPFVAGDKGEQYF.

The gene calls are TRBV4-3 and TRBJ2-1; possibly TRBD1 for D (7 bases). The V end was cut by 1 base, the J end by 7 bases, with 14 bases between. The CDR3 is made up of 15 amino acids. Germline CDR1 reads LGHNA; CDR2 reads YSLEER. CDR3 in DNA: TGCGCCAGCAGCCAAGCAGGGGGGTTGAAAAATGAGCAGTTCTTC. Translation: CASSQAGGLKNEQFF.

The chain links TRBV29-1 to TRBJ2-2, with D perhaps TRBD2 (6 bases). This CDR3 has 14 amino acids. V lost 1 base, J lost 3 bases, and 9 bases lay in between. Germline loops: CDR1 SQVTM, CDR2 ANQGSEA. The DNA for the CDR3 is TGCAGCGTTGAAGCAGGAGGGTACACCGGGGAGCTGTTTTTT. Encoded protein: CSVEAGGYTGELFF.

The CDR3 DNA is TGTGCCAGCAGCTCCAGACAGGGACAGCCCCAGCATTTT. It codes for CASSSRQGQPQHF. The chain carries TRBV6-5 and TRBJ1-5; TRBD1 matches 7 bases. The CDR3 has 13 amino acids. J was trimmed by 7 bases and V by 6 bases; bases with no gene match: 6. Germline V lookup: CDR1 MNHEY, CDR2 SVGAGI.

The chain links TRBV2 to TRBJ1-2, with D possibly being TRBD1 (5 bases). There are 13 residues in the CDR3. CDR1 SNHLY and CDR2 FYNNEI come from the germline V gene. The V end lost 6 bases, the J end lost 5 bases, and 13 bases lay between the germline ends. The CDR3 DNA follows: TGTGCCAGCAGGACAGCGGACTATTATGGCTACACCTTC. It is translated as CASRTADYYGYTF.

This clone is a singleton in its sample. The rearrangement joins TRBV29-1 to TRBJ2-7; D remains unclear. CDR3 size: 12 residues. Germline lookup yields CDR1 SQVTM and CDR2 ANQGSEA. The CDR3 DNA is TGCAGTGTGTCGCAGGATTCCTACGAGCAGTACTTC. Translation gives CSVSQDSYEQYF.